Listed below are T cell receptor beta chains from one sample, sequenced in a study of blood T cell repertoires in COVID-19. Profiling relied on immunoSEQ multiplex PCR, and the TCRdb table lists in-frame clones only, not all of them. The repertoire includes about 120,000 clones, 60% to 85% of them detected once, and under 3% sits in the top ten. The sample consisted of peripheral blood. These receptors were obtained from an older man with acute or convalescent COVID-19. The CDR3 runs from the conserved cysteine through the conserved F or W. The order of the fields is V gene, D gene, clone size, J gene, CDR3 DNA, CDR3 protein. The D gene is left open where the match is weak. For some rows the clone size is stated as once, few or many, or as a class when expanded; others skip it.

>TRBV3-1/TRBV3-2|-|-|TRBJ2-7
TGTGCCAGCAGCCAAAGGGCAGGGCCACTCTACGAGCAGTACTTC
CASSQRAGPLYEQYF
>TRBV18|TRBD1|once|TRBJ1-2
TGTGCCAGCTCACCATTTCAGGGGGACCTCCTAGGGGATGGCTACACCTTC
CASSPFQGDLLGDGYTF
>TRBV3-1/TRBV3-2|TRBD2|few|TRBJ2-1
TGTGCCAGCGCGACTAGCGGACACAATGAGCAGTTCTTC
CASATSGHNEQFF
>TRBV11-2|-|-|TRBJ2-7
TGTGCCAGCAGCTCCTCTACCGGGAGCGAGCAGTACTTC
CASSSSTGSEQYF
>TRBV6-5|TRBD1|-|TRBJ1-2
TGTGCCAGCAGTCCTAAGGGGACAGGGGTTAATGGCTACACCTTC
CASSPKGTGVNGYTF
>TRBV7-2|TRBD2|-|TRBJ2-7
TGTGCCAGCAGCTTGGGACTAGCGGGGGGTAAGCAGTACTTC
CASSLGLAGGKQYF
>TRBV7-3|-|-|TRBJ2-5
TGTGCCAGCAGCTCGGTTCGCCAAGAGACCCAGTACTTC
CASSSVRQETQYF
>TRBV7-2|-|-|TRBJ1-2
TGTGCCAGCAGCTTAGTGGCAGGCTCCTATGGCTACACCTTC
CASSLVAGSYGYTF
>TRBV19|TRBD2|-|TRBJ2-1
TGTGCCAGTAGTATAAGTTCGACTAGCGGTATTATGTACAATGAGCAGTTCTTC
CASSISSTSGIMYNEQFF
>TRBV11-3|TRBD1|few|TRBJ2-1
TGTGCCAGCAGCCCCGTAACAGGACAGGGGGCGAATGAGCAGTTCTTC
CASSPVTGQGANEQFF
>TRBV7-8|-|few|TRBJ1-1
TGTGCCAGCAGGCGGGCGGGGCGCACTGAAGCTTTCTTT
CASRRAGRTEAFF
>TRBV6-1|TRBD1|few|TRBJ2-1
TGTGCCAGCAGTGGTGGACAGGGTAGTGTTTTCTCCTACAATGAGCAGTTCTTC
CASSGGQGSVFSYNEQFF
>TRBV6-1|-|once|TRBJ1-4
TGTGCCAGCAGTGATGGTAGTAATGAAAAACTGTTTTTT
CASSDGSNEKLFF
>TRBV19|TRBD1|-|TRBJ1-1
TGTGCCAGTAGAGACGGGACAGGGGACACTGAAGCTTTCTTT
CASRDGTGDTEAFF
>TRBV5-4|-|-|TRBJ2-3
TGTGCCAGCAGCCCTGACAGGAGCACAGATACGCAGTATTTT
CASSPDRSTDTQYF
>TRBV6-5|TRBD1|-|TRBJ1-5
TGTGCCAGCAGCCCGGGACAGGGCAATCAGCCCCAGCATTTT
CASSPGQGNQPQHF
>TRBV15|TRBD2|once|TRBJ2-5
TGTGCCACCAGCAAGAAAGGACTAGCGGGGGGGGATGTTTCAGAGACCCAGTACTTC
CATSKKGLAGGDVSETQYF
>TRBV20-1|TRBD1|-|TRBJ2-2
TGCAGTGCTAGTGGACAGGGTGGCACCGGGGAGCTGTTTTTT
CSASGQGGTGELFF
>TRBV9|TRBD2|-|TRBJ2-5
TGTGCCAGCAGCGTTTATTCCGAGCGGGGGCCCGGAGGGACCCAGTACTTC
CASSVYSERGPGGTQYF
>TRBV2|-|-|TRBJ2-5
TGTGCCAGCAGTGAAACCCTTACGGGGGAGACCCAGTACTTC
CASSETLTGETQYF
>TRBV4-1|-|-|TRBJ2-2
TGCGCCAGCAGCCAAGTCCCCGGTGCCGGGGAGCTGTTTTTT
CASSQVPGAGELFF
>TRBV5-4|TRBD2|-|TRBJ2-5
TGTGCCAGCAGCTTGGTTCTAGCGGGCCGCCCGAAGGAAGAGACCCAGTACTTC
CASSLVLAGRPKEETQYF
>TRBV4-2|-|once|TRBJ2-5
TGTGCCAGCGGCCAAGAATTCTTAGAGACCCAGTACTTC
CASGQEFLETQYF
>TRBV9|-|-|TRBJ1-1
TGTGCCAGCAGCCCCGGGACCATCGCGGGGACTGAAGCTTTCTTT
CASSPGTIAGTEAFF
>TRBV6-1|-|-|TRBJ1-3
TGTGCCAGCAGTGAATCATTGTGGGGGGCTGGAAACACCATATATTTT
CASSESLWGAGNTIYF
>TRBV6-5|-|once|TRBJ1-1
TGTGCCAGCACCCAACGTAGCGGGTTAACTGAAGCTTTCTTT
CASTQRSGLTEAFF
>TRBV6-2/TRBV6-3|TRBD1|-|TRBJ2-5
TGTGCCAGCAGCTCCCCGGGACAGGGGAAAGGAGAGACCCAGTACTTC
CASSSPGQGKGETQYF
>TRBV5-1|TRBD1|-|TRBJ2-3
TGCGCCAGCAGCTTGGCCCAGGGGGCCACAGATACGCAGTATTTT
CASSLAQGATDTQYF
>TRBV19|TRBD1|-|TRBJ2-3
TGTGCCAGTAGTCCGACAGGGTCAGATACGCAGTATTTT
CASSPTGSDTQYF
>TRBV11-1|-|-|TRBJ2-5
TGTGCCAGCAGCTTGCCCGGAGAAGAGACCCAGTACTTC
CASSLPGEETQYF
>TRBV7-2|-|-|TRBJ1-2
TGTGCCAGCAGCCTAGGGAGGGGACTTAACTATGGCTACACCTTC
CASSLGRGLNYGYTF
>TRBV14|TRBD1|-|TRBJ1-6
TGTGCCAGCAGCCGGGACAGGGATAATTCACCCCTCCACTTT
CASSRDRDNSPLHF
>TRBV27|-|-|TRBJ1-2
TGTGCCAGCAGTAGCTCCTCGGCAGGCCCCAGCGGCTACACCTTC
CASSSSSAGPSGYTF
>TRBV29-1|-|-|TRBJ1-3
TGCAGCGTTGTGTCCCAAATTAACACCATATATTTT
CSVVSQINTIYF
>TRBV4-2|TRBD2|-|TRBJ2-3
TGTGCCAGCAGCCCATGGTTGGGAGCGGGGGGACAATTTTCTAGCACAGATACGCAGTATTTT
CASSPWLGAGGQFSSTDTQYF
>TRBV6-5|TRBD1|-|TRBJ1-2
TGTGCCAGCAGCCCCACAGGGGGCTATGGCTACACCTTC
CASSPTGGYGYTF
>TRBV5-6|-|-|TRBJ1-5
TGTGCCAGCAGCGGGCCAGGGAGGAATCAGCCCCAGCATTTT
CASSGPGRNQPQHF
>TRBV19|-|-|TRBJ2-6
TGTGCCAGTAGTATAGTCGGTACTGGGGCCAACGTCCTGACTTTC
CASSIVGTGANVLTF
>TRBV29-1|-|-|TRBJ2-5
TGCAGCGCAGGACAGCTTCCCCAAGAGACCCAGTACTTC
CSAGQLPQETQYF
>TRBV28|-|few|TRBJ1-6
TGTGCCAGCAGTTTATCCCGAGGTGGCAATTCACCCCTCCACTTT
CASSLSRGGNSPLHF
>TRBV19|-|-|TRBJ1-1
TGTGCCAGCAAAAGGACAGTCACTGAAGCTTTCTTT
CASKRTVTEAFF
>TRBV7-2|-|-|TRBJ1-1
TGTGCCAGCAGCTTAGTAGCGGGGGGCGGCACTGAAGCTTTCTTT
CASSLVAGGGTEAFF
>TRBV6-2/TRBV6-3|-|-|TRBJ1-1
TGTGCCAGCAGTTACTCGAGGGATATCATGAACACTGAAGCTTTCTTT
CASSYSRDIMNTEAFF
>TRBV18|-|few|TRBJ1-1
TGTGCCAGCTCACAAACGGCCGGGGGGCAGATGGGTGAGGCTTTCTTT
CASSQTAGGQMGEAFF
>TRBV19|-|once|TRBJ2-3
TGTGCCAGTTCCATCCCGGGGGTAAGCACAGATACGCAGTATTTT
CASSIPGVSTDTQYF
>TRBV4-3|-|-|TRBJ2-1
TGCGCCAGCAGCCAAGAGATACGCGGGGCCTCGAATGAGCAGTTCTTC
CASSQEIRGASNEQFF
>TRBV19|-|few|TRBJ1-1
TGTGCCAGTAGTATAGGCATTACAGGCACTGAAGCTTTCTTT
CASSIGITGTEAFF
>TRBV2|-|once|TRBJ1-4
TGTGCCAGCTTGTCGGACAGACAGAATGAAAAACTGTTTTTT
CASLSDRQNEKLFF
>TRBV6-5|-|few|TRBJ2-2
TGTGCCAGCAGTAGGGAGGTAGAAAACACCGGGGAGCTGTTTTTT
CASSREVENTGELFF
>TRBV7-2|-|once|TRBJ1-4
TGTGCCAGCAGCTTACGGGGGGCTGAAAAACTGTTTTTT
CASSLRGAEKLFF
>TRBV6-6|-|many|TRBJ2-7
TGTGCCAGCAGTTACTCTGGCGGCGAGCAGTACTTC
CASSYSGGEQYF
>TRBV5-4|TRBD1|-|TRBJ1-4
TGTGCCAGCAGCGTGGGACAGTCTAATGAAAAACTGTTTTTT
CASSVGQSNEKLFF
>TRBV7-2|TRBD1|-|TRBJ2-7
TGTGCCAGCAGTCGACAGGGATCTTCCTACGAGCAGTACTTC
CASSRQGSSYEQYF
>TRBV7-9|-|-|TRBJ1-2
TGTGCCAGCAGCTTAGATTGGGGGCAAGATTCTGGCTACACCTTC
CASSLDWGQDSGYTF
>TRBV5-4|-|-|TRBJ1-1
TGTGCCAGCAGCTTGGAGACCAGGGCAACTGAAGCTTTCTTT
CASSLETRATEAFF
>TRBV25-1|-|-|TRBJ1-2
TGTGCCAGCAGGGCGGGACCGGAGAACTATGGCTACACCTTC
CASRAGPENYGYTF
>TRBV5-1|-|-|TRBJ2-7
TGCGCCAGCAGCTTGGAGCCGGGACAAACTTGGGGTTACGAGCAGTACTTC
CASSLEPGQTWGYEQYF